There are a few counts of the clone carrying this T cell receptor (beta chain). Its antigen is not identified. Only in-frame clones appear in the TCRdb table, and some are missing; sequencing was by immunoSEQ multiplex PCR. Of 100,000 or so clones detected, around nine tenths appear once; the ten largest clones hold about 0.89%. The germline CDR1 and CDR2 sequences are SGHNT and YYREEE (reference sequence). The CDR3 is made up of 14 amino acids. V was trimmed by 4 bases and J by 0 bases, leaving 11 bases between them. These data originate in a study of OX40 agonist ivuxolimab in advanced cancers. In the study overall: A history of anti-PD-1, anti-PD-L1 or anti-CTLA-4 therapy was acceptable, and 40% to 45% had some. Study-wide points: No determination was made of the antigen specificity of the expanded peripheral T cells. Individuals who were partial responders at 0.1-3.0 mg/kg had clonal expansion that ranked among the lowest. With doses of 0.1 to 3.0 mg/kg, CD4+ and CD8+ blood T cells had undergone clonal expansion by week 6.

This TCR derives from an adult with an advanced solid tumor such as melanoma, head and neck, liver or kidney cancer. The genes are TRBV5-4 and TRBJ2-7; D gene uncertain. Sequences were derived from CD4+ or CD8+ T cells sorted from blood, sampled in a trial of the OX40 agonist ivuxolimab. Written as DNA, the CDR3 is TGTGCCAGCAGCGGACCCAGGAGCTCCTACGAGCAGTACTTC. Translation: CASSGPRSSYEQYF.